This TCR beta chain is drawn from a study of blood T cell repertoires in COVID-19. All enrollees were about 18 to 89 years old and from approximately 24 US areas. Here immunoSEQ multiplex PCR was the method, and the copy in TCRdb shows in-frame clones only, minus some. The sample holds roughly 360,000 clones, over 75% seen once. With 6 bases removed from V and 11 bases from J, the gap between germline ends came to 13 bases. CDR3 length: 10 residues. The germline CDR1 and CDR2 sequences are DFQATT and SNEGSKA (reference sequence). The sequenced sample consisted of PBMCs or T cells enriched from blood (not recorded which). The receptor's source is a man younger than 45 who had recovered from COVID-19. The rearrangement joins TRBV20-1 to TRBJ1-1; D uncertain. The chain's CDR3 is CSAGVVVAFF. The DNA of the CDR3 is TGCAGTGCCGGGGTGGTAGTCGCTTTCTTT.